Following are 27 T cell receptor beta chains from one sample sequenced in a study of CXCR3-negative and CXCR3-positive naive CD8 T cells. Study-level points and caveats: CXCR3-positive naive cells had TRB CDR3s that were more hydrophobic than CXCR3-negative naive cells had.

5' RACE that incorporated UMI labels was used to prepare the TRB cDNA libraries. Following a re-call of the 5' RACE reads, TCRdb has one entry per CDR3 protein and lacks DNA. This table lists roughly 120,000 distinct CDR3 sequences. No cognate antigen is known for these TCRs. Sample: naive CXCR3+ CD8+ T cells from blood. Subset defined: CD45RO-CCR7+CD27+CD95- naive CD8+ T cells expressing CXCR3 (TNR3+). Source of these receptors: a human donor in good health. Some clones in this sample may be carry-over from other donors' samples.

The V call is TRBV6-6, the J call TRBJ2-2; TCRdb selects TRBD1, and the lack of DNA leaves this call unchecked. Germline V CDR1 and CDR2: MNHNY, SVGAGI (reference sequence). This CDR3 has 14 residues. The chain's CDR3 is CASSPSTDTGELFF.

The rearrangement joins TRBV7-9 to TRBJ2-3. CDR3 length: 15 residues. Germline V CDR1 and CDR2: SEHNR, FQNEAQ (reference sequence). CDR3 amino acids: CASSTDFPSTDTQYF.

The chain is built from TRBV6-5 and TRBJ1-1; lacking DNA, the TRBD1 call made by TCRdb goes unchecked. Germline-derived CDR1 and CDR2 are MNHEY and SVGAGI. This CDR3 comprises 15 residues. CDR3 sequence reads: CASSSTGDVSTEAFF.

The V and J genes are TRBV13 and TRBJ1-1; checking the TCRdb D call of TRBD1 is not possible without DNA. Germline assignment: CDR1 PRHDT and CDR2 FYEKMQ (reference sequence). The CDR3 extends over 15 amino acids. CDR3 protein: CASSLRTGSDTEAFF.

The chain combines TRBV7-2 with TRBJ1-1; the D call of TRBD1 rests on TCRdb alone, since no DNA is present to check it. This CDR3 has 14 residues. Germline V gives CDR1 SGHTA, CDR2 FQGNSA. CDR3 sequence: CASAGSGYGTEAFF.

The chain recombines TRBV2 with TRBJ2-2; TCRdb names TRBD1, which stays unverified in the absence of DNA. The germline V gene encodes CDR1 SNHLY and CDR2 FYNNEI. There are 15 residues in the CDR3. The CDR3 is CASTSGTGNTGELFF.

The V gene is TRBV20-1, the J gene TRBJ1-2. The CDR3 spans 14 residues. Germline CDR1 reads DFQATT; CDR2 reads SNEGSKA (reference sequence). CDR3 residues: CSALLLEANYGYTF.

The chain combines TRBV7-9 with TRBJ2-5; TCRdb's D gene call, TRBD1, goes unchecked for lack of DNA. This CDR3 region has 14 residues. CDR1 is SEHNR and CDR2 is FQNEAQ in the germline V gene (reference sequence). CDR3 sequence: CASSLGGAAETQYF.

The chain has TRBV6-2 or TRBV6-3 and TRBJ2-1; the D call of TRBD1 rests on TCRdb alone, since no DNA is present to check it. This CDR3 has 14 residues. In germline, CDR1 is MNHEY, CDR2 SVGEGT. CDR3 loop: CASSETGFHNEQFF.

CDR3 residues: CASSYGAGRNSPLHF. The chain recombines TRBV6-2 or TRBV6-3 with TRBJ1-6; TCRdb picks TRBD1, but there is no DNA to check that call. The length of the CDR3 is 15 residues. Germline lookup yields CDR1 MNHEY and CDR2 SVGEGT.

The J gene is TRBJ2-1, the V gene TRBV4-2; TCRdb proposes TRBD2, but this gene call is untestable without DNA. The CDR3 runs to 17 residues. Germline V gene sequence: CDR1 LGHNA, CDR2 YNFKEQ. The CDR3 loop is CASSRLGLAGSYNEQFF.

This CDR3 is CASSLKVEGGDEQFF. The genes are TRBV28 and TRBJ2-1; the D call from TCRdb, TRBD1, cannot be confirmed without DNA. CDR1 MDHEN and CDR2 SYDVKM come from the germline V gene. This CDR3 region has 15 residues. Variable domain in full (rest from reference TRBV28 and TRBJ2-1): DVKVTQSSRYLVKRTGEKVFLECVQDMDHENMFWYRQDPGLGLRLIYFSYDVKMKEKGDIPEGYSVSREKKERFSLILESASTNQTSMYLCASSLKVEGGDEQFFGPGTRLTVL.

The V gene is TRBV5-1, the J gene TRBJ1-3. The V gene's germline CDR1 is SGHRS and CDR2 YFSETQ. The CDR3 spans 11 residues. CDR3 region: CASSFENTIYF.

The chain carries TRBV6-5 and TRBJ2-6; TCRdb's D call of TRBD1 is untestable without DNA. This CDR3 is 16 amino acids long. Germline CDR1 reads MNHEY; CDR2 reads SVGAGI. CDR3 in amino acids: CASRQGWGSGANVLTF.

CDR3 in amino acids: CSVPTPTGYTYEQYF. The chain couples TRBV29-1 to TRBJ2-7; the TCRdb D gene call, TRBD1, has no DNA to confirm it. CDR1 is SQVTM and CDR2 is ANQGSEA in the germline V gene. The CDR3 covers 15 residues.

This chain connects TRBV30 to TRBJ1-1; TCRdb designates TRBD1, a call that cannot be tested without DNA. CDR1 is GTSNPN, CDR2 SVGIG, per germline (reference sequence). CDR3 length: 13 amino acids. This CDR3 reads CAWGPPSWTEAFF.

The chain couples TRBV29-1 to TRBJ1-2. CDR3 length: 14 amino acids. The germline V gene encodes CDR1 SQVTM and CDR2 ANQGSEA. The chain's CDR3 is CSVEDRADNYGYTF.

V usage is TRBV5-1 and J usage is TRBJ2-1; lacking DNA, the TRBD1 call made by TCRdb goes unchecked. The CDR3 has 12 amino acids. CDR1 SGHRS and CDR2 YFSETQ come from the germline V gene. CDR3 protein: CASSFRADEQFF.

The chain couples TRBV14 to TRBJ1-5. CDR3 length: 16 amino acids. Germline CDR1 is SGHDN and CDR2 is FVKESK. CDR3 protein: CASSQVIRNSNQPQHF.

The chain employs TRBV5-1 and TRBJ2-1; TCRdb calls TRBD2, which cannot be checked without DNA. CDR3 size: 18 residues. Germline V gene data show CDR1 as SGHRS and CDR2 as YFSETQ. The CDR3 loop is CASSLALAGELVGNEQFF.

The gene calls are TRBV6-6 and TRBJ1-4; the TCRdb D gene call, TRBD1, has no DNA to confirm it. Germline loops: CDR1 MNHNY, CDR2 SVGAGI (reference sequence). This CDR3 has 15 residues. The CDR3 loop is CASTGSGVTNEKLFF.

V is TRBV11-2 and J is TRBJ2-3; the TCRdb call, TRBD2, lacks DNA for checking. Looked up from germline, CDR1 is SGHAT and CDR2 is FQNNGV. The CDR3 contains 18 residues. The CDR3 is CASSLDSASGSRADTQYF. The whole variable domain, remainder taken from reference TRBV11-2 and TRBJ2-3, is EAGVAQSPRYKIIEKRQSVAFWCNPISGHATLYWYQQILGQGPKLLIQFQNNGVVDDSQLPKDRFSAERLKGVDSTLKIQPAKLEDSAVYLCASSLDSASGSRADTQYFGPGTRLTVL.

The rearrangement links TRBV28 to TRBJ2-7; the TCRdb call, TRBD1, lacks DNA for checking. CDR1 and CDR2 (germline): MDHEN, SYDVKM. The CDR3 has 14 amino acids. Here the CDR3 reads CASSLRGRGVEQYF.

The chain carries TRBV7-9 and TRBJ2-7; lacking DNA, the TRBD2 call made by TCRdb goes unchecked. Germline CDR1 and CDR2: SEHNR and FQNEAQ (reference sequence). The CDR3 runs to 12 residues. This CDR3 is CASSGGNYEQYF. The full variable domain, its missing parts supplied by reference TRBV7-9 and TRBJ2-7, is DTGVSQNPRHKITKRGQNVTFRCDPISEHNRLYWYRQTLGQGPEFLTYFQNEAQLEKSRLLSDRFSAERPKGSFSTLEIQRTEQGDSAMYLCASSGGNYEQYFGPGTRLTVT.

The chain combines TRBV5-1 with TRBJ2-1; TCRdb gives TRBD2 as the D gene, but with no DNA this cannot be confirmed. In germline, CDR1 is SGHRS, CDR2 YFSETQ. There are 18 residues in the CDR3. Here the CDR3 reads CASSLAGLAGIVYNEQFF.

The chain is built from TRBV3-1 and TRBJ2-1; the TCRdb D gene call, TRBD2, has no DNA to confirm it. CDR3 length: 15 residues. Germline CDR1 and CDR2: LGHDT and YNNKEL (reference sequence). This CDR3 is CASSQEPSLYNEQFF.

V and J are TRBV12-3 or TRBV12-4 and TRBJ2-3; no DNA is available, so the TRBD2 call from TCRdb remains unchecked. The CDR3 has 14 residues. The CDR3 here is CASLLAGPTDTQYF.